The 5 T cell receptor beta chains below come from one sample, sequenced in a study of read filtering for tumor transcriptome and immune sequencing (dated by TCRdb to about 2020). Sequencing took place on an Illumina HiSeq 4000. TCR libraries were built from about 400 ng RNA with the Immunoverse kit, using molecular barcoded adaptors covering alpha/delta and beta/gamma chains. TCRdb reran the public reads through fastp at Q25 and MiXCR, keeping productive beta chains. Every CDR3 protein is listed once, alongside the most common genes and DNA of its rows. The sample table records 100,000 to 150,000 distinct CDR3 sequences; over 10% of these occur just once. Approximately 10% of the sample is in the top ten clones. The material sequenced was a population of CD138-negative cells sorted from bone marrow. The meaning of the sample's cell subset or site label: bone marrow mononuclear cells depleted of CD138+ plasma/myeloma cells by negative magnetic selection. All receptors come from a donor at least 40 years old with multiple myeloma.

This clonotype was seen repeatedly, ten times or more. The rearrangement links TRBV12-3 or TRBV12-4 to TRBJ2-1; 9 bases agree with TRBD1. CDR3 size: 16 residues. V shed 6 bases and J 5 bases; nucleotides not matched to a gene: 11. This CDR3 is CASSLHRGQGHNEQFF. CDR3 nucleotides: TGTGCCAGCAGCTTACACAGGGGGCAAGGACACAATGAGCAGTTCTTC.

Many counts were recorded for this clonotype. The chain has TRBV12-3 or TRBV12-4 and TRBJ1-4, with D unclear. Trimming shortened V by 6 bases and J by 3 bases, and 17 bases separated the two germline ends. The CDR3 is 16 residues long. The CDR3 here is CASSLGPRQANEKLFF. The CDR3, as DNA: TGTGCCAGCAGCCTTGGACCGCGGCAGGCTAATGAAAAACTGTTTTTT.

This clonotype was observed many times. The chain couples TRBV29-1 to TRBJ2-7; D gene ambiguous. The CDR3 spans 13 residues. V was trimmed by 7 bases and J by 3 bases, leaving 16 bases between them. Germline V CDR1 and CDR2: SQVTM, ANQGSEA. Here the CDR3 reads CSARGPLNYEQYF. CDR3 bases: TGCAGCGCCCGAGGCCCGCTCAACTACGAGCAGTACTTC.

This clonotype was recorded many times. The CDR3 protein is CSGTRGTSGQETQYF. The CDR3 coding sequence is TGCAGCGGGACTAGGGGGACTAGCGGACAAGAGACCCAGTACTTC. The rearrangement joins TRBV29-1 to TRBJ2-5; 11 bases map to TRBD2. The ends lost 7 bases at V and 2 bases at J; junction bases unmatched: 9. The germline CDR1 and CDR2 sequences are SQVTM and ANQGSEA. The CDR3 is 15 amino acids. The full variable domain, completed using reference TRBV29-1 and TRBJ2-5, is SAVISQKPSRDICQRGTSLTIQCQVDSQVTMMFWYRQQPGQSLTLIATANQGSEATYESGFVIDKFPISRPNLTFSTLTVSNMSPEDSSIYLCSGTRGTSGQETQYFGPGTRLLVL.

There are many counts of this clonotype. The genes are TRBV27 and TRBJ2-1; 9 bases map to TRBD2. The J segment lost 4 bases and the V segment lost 5 bases, leaving 9 bases of the junction unmatched. The CDR3 runs to 16 residues. CDR1 and CDR2 (germline): MNHEY, SMNVEV (reference sequence). The CDR3 loop reads CASSPNSGRQYNEQFF. Written as DNA, the CDR3 is TGTGCCAGCAGTCCAAATAGCGGGAGACAGTACAATGAGCAGTTCTTC.